Listed below are T cell receptor beta chains from one sample, sequenced in a study of response to subunit inactivated influenza vaccine. TCRdb recomputed calls from the RT-PCR reads with MiXCR, one row per CDR3 protein. This table has 430,000 or so distinct CDR3 sequences, over 9.5% appearing once. The sample here was PBMCs from blood, taken 45 days after vaccination. The receptors originated from a middle-aged man who received an inactivated influenza vaccine. Both conserved end residues are part of each CDR3. A D gene is named only where the DNA matches it firmly. Clone size is not always given. Where it is, it says once, few, many or a class for expanded clones.

d_call j_call clone_size v_call cdr3_nt cdr3_aa
. TRBJ2-3 . TRBV29-1 TGCAGCGTTGCGGCAGGCACTCCAGGGGATACGCAGTATTTT CSVAAGTPGDTQYF
TRBD2 TRBJ2-7 . TRBV6-5 TGTGCCAGCAGTTATCGTAGCGGGAGGGCTTCCTACGAGCAGTACTTC CASSYRSGRASYEQYF
TRBD2 TRBJ2-5 few TRBV5-1 TGCGCCAGCAGCTTGGAAGGGGGACTAGTCCAAGAGACCCAGTACTTC CASSLEGGLVQETQYF
TRBD1 TRBJ2-7 few TRBV12-3/TRBV12-4 TGTGCCAGCAGCCCTCTAGGGACAGGGATCGACGAGCAGTACTTC CASSPLGTGIDEQYF
. TRBJ2-7 . TRBV21-1 TGTGCCAGCAGCAGTCGACAGGGGACCCAATACGAGCAGTACTTC CASSSRQGTQYEQYF
. TRBJ1-4 . TRBV4-3 TGCGCCAGCAGCCAAGGGGACGCCACTAATGAAAAACTGTTTTTT CASSQGDATNEKLFF
. TRBJ1-6 . TRBV25-1 TGTGCCAGCAGTGGGACTAATTCACCCCTCCACTTT CASSGTNSPLHF
. TRBJ2-6 many TRBV20-1 TGCAGTGCTAGAGCCGAGGGATCTGGGGCCAACGTCCTGACTTTC CSARAEGSGANVLTF
. TRBJ2-1 . TRBV6-2/TRBV6-3 TGTGCCAGCAGACAACCTAGCCGGAACAACAATGAGCAGTTCTTC CASRQPSRNNNEQFF
. TRBJ1-1 few TRBV5-1 TGCGCCAGCAGCTACGGACAGTCGAACACTGAAGCTTTCTTT CASSYGQSNTEAFF
. TRBJ2-5 . TRBV29-1 TGCAGCGTTGAAGAGGTGGAGACCCAGTACTTC CSVEEVETQYF
TRBD1 TRBJ2-5 many TRBV2 TGTGCCAGCAGAGAGGGACAGGGTCAAGAGACCCAGTACTTC CASREGQGQETQYF
TRBD1 TRBJ2-5 few TRBV15 TGTGCCACCAGCAGAGATCTTGACAGGGTGGCGACCCAGTACTTC CATSRDLDRVATQYF
TRBD1 TRBJ2-7 few TRBV11-2 TGTGCCAGCAGCTTAGAGGGGACAGGCGTAACCACCTACGAGCAGTACTTC CASSLEGTGVTTYEQYF
. TRBJ2-5 . TRBV7-2 TGTGCCAGCAGCTTAGTAGGGGGACAAGAAGAGACCCAGTACTTC CASSLVGGQEETQYF
. TRBJ2-3 . TRBV20-1 TGCAGTGCTAGAGATCTGAGTGCGGTGCTGGGTACGCAGTATTTT CSARDLSAVLGTQYF
. TRBJ2-7 many TRBV20-1 TGCAGTGCTAGAGATCTTAAAACCTACGAGCAGTACTTC CSARDLKTYEQYF
. TRBJ2-3 . TRBV7-2 TGTGCCAGCAGCTTGGCAGGGATGGATACGCAGTATTTT CASSLAGMDTQYF
. TRBJ1-1 many TRBV5-1 TGCGCCAGCAGCTTGGTGGAATGGAGGAACACTGAAGCTTTCTTT CASSLVEWRNTEAFF
TRBD1 TRBJ2-2 few TRBV10-3 TGTGCCATCAGTGAGTCGACAGGGGAATCCGGGGAGCTGTTTTTT CAISESTGESGELFF
. TRBJ2-3 few TRBV9 TGTGCCAGCAGCGTACGGGGGAGTGGGGACACAGATACGCAGTATTTT CASSVRGSGDTDTQYF
. TRBJ1-2 many TRBV10-2 TGCGCCAGCAGTGAGACGACCATGCAATATGGCTACACCTTC CASSETTMQYGYTF
. TRBJ2-5 . TRBV9 TGTGCCAGCAGCCCCAGAGGGCGCAGGATGGAGACCCAGTACTTC CASSPRGRRMETQYF
TRBD1 TRBJ1-4 few TRBV5-1 TGCGCCAGCAGCTTGGAAGGCGGCCAGGGGGGTGAAAAACTGTTTTTT CASSLEGGQGGEKLFF
TRBD2 TRBJ2-7 . TRBV28 TGTGCCAGCAGTTTAGGACTAGCGGGAGGTACCTCCTACGAGCAGTACTTC CASSLGLAGGTSYEQYF
TRBD1 TRBJ1-1 . TRBV6-2/TRBV6-3 TGTGCCAGCAGATGGACAGGGATGTTAAAAACTGAAGCTTTCTTT CASRWTGMLKTEAFF
. TRBJ2-1 . TRBV20-1 TGCAGTGCTAGTCTCGGGTTCAATGAGCAGTTCTTC CSASLGFNEQFF
. TRBJ1-1 . TRBV2 TGTGCCAGCAGTGAAGCCGGCCAGGCTAACACTGAAGCTTTCTTT CASSEAGQANTEAFF
TRBD1 TRBJ1-2 . TRBV24-1 TGTGCCACCAGTGATCCGGGACAGGGGGCCTATGGCTACACCTTC CATSDPGQGAYGYTF
TRBD1 TRBJ2-1 few TRBV24-1 TGTGCCACCAGTGACTGGGGACAGGGGCAGTCCTACAATGAGCAGTTCTTC CATSDWGQGQSYNEQFF
. TRBJ2-1 many TRBV7-8 TGTGCCAGCAGCCCTAGACCCTTTGAGCAGTTCTTC CASSPRPFEQFF
. TRBJ2-7 many TRBV12-3/TRBV12-4 TGTGCCAGCACCCTGGGGCGCGGCGACTACGAGCAGTACTTC CASTLGRGDYEQYF
TRBD2 TRBJ2-3 . TRBV4-3 TGCGCCAGCAGCCAAGATCCCAGGGTAGCGGGGGGATCAGATACGCAGTATTTT CASSQDPRVAGGSDTQYF
. TRBJ2-7 many TRBV12-3/TRBV12-4 TGTGCCAGCACCCTTAGCGTCTCCTACGAGCAGTACTTC CASTLSVSYEQYF
. TRBJ2-2 . TRBV7-9 TGTGCCAGCAGCAAACAAGCGGAGGCCGGGGAGCTGTTTTTT CASSKQAEAGELFF
. TRBJ2-7 few TRBV6-5 TGTGCCAGCAGTTACTCGTCAGGTCCTCGCGGCTACGAGCAGTACTTC CASSYSSGPRGYEQYF
TRBD2 TRBJ2-1 . TRBV10-3 TGTGCCATCAGTGGGACTAGCGGGGGAAGCGAGCAGTTCTTC CAISGTSGGSEQFF
. TRBJ1-1 many TRBV7-2 TGTGCCAGCAGCTTAGAGGAGATTTGGAACACTGAAGCTTTCTTT CASSLEEIWNTEAFF
. TRBJ2-3 few TRBV7-2 TGTGCCAGCAGCCAAGAAGTTCTGGTAGATACGCAGTATTTT CASSQEVLVDTQYF
. TRBJ1-1 . TRBV12-3/TRBV12-4 TGTGCCAGCAGTTTCGAAGCCTCCTGGAGGACTGAAGCTTTCTTT CASSFEASWRTEAFF
. TRBJ2-7 . TRBV2 TGTGCCACCTCGGGGGGGAAGGGGGCAGTTAAGCAGTACTTC CATSGGKGAVKQYF